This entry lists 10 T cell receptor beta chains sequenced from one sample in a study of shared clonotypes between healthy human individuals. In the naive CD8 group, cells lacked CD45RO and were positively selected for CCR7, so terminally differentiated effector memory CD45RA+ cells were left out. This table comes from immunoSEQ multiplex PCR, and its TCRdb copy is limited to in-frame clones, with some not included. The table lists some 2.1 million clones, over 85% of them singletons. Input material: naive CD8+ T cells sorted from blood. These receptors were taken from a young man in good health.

The DNA for the CDR3 is TGTGCCAGCAGTTTGAGCACAGGCGCGTACGAGCAGTACTTC. It specifies CASSLSTGAYEQYF. V is TRBV28 and J is TRBJ2-7; D might be TRBD1 (5 bases). The ends were cut back, 3 bases at V and 4 bases at J, with 13 bases in the middle. The CDR3 is 14 amino acids. Germline V gene sequence: CDR1 MDHEN, CDR2 SYDVKM.

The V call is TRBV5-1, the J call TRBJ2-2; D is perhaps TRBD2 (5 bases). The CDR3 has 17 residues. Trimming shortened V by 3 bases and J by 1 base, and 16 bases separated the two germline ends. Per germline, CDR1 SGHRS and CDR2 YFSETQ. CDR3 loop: CASSSLTTLGNTGELFF. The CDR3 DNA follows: TGCGCCAGCAGCTCGTTGACTACCCTGGGGAACACCGGGGAGCTGTTTTTT. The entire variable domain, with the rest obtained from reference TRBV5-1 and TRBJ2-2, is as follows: KAGVTQTPRYLIKTRGQQVTLSCSPISGHRSVSWYQQTPGQGLQFLFEYFSETQRNKGNFPGRFSGRQFSNSRSEMNVSTLELGDSALYLCASSSLTTLGNTGELFFGEGSRLTVL.

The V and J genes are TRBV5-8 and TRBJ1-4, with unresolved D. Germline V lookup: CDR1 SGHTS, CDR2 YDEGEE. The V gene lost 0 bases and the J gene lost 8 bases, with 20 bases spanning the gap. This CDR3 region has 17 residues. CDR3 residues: CASSLGISEGVQEKLFF. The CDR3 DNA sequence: TGTGCCAGCAGCTTGGGAATAAGTGAGGGCGTTCAGGAAAAACTGTTTTTT. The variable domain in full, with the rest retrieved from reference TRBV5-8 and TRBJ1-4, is EAGVTQSPTHLIKTRGQQATLRCSPISGHTSVYWYQQALGLGLQFLLWYDEGEERNRGNFPPRFSGRQFPNYSSELNVNALELEDSALYLCASSLGISEGVQEKLFFGSGTQLSVL.

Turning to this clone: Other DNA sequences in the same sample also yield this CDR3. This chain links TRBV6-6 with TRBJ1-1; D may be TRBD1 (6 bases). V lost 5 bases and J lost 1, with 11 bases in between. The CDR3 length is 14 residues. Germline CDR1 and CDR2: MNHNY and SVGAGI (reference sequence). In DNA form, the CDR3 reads TGTGCCAGCAGTCTACAGGGCGCGAACACTGAAGCTTTCTTT. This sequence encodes CASSLQGANTEAFF.

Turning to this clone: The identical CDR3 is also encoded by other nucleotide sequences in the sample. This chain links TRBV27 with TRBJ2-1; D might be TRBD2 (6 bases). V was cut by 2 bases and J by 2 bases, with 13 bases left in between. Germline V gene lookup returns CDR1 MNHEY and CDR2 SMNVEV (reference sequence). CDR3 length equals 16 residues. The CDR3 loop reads CASSLAWGEAYNEQFF. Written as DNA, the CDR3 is TGTGCCAGCAGTTTAGCCTGGGGGGAAGCCTACAATGAGCAGTTCTTC.

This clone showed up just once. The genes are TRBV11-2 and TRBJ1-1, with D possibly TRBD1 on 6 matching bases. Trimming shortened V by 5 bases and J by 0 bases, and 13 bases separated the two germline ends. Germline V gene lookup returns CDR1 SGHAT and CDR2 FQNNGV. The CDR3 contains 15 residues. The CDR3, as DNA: TGTGCCAGCAGCCTAAGGACAGTTTTGAACACTGAAGCTTTCTTT. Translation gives CASSLRTVLNTEAFF.

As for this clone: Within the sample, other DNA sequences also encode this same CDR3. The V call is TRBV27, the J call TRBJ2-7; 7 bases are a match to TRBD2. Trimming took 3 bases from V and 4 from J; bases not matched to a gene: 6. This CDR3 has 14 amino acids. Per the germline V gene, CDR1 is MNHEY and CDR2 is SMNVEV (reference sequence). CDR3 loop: CASSFGGGSYEQYF. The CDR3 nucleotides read TGTGCCAGCAGTTTCGGGGGAGGGTCGTACGAGCAGTACTTC.

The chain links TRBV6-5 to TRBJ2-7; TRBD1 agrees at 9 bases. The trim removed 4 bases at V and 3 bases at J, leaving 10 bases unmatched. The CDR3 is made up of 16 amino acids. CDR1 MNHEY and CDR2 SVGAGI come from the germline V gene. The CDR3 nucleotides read TGTGCCAGCAGTTTCTCAATCGGGACAGGGAGCTACGAGCAGTACTTC. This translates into CASSFSIGTGSYEQYF.

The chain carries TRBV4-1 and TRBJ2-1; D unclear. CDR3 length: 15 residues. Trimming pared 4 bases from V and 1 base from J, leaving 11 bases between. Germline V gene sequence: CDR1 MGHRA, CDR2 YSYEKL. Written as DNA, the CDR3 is TGCGCCAGCAGCCTCCTCACTGAGTCCTACAATGAGCAGTTCTTC. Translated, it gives CASSLLTESYNEQFF.

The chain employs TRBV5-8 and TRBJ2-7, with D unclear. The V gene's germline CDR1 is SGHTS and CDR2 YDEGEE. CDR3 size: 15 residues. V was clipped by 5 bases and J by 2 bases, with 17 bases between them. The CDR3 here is CASSGGHSSTYEQYF. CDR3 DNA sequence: TGTGCCAGCAGTGGTGGGCATAGCAGCACCTACGAGCAGTACTTC. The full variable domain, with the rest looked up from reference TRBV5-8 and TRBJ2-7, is EAGVTQSPTHLIKTRGQQATLRCSPISGHTSVYWYQQALGLGLQFLLWYDEGEERNRGNFPPRFSGRQFPNYSSELNVNALELEDSALYLCASSGGHSSTYEQYFGPGTRLTVT.